This T cell receptor (beta chain) was obtained from a study of T cell responses to AZD1222 COVID-19 vaccine. Sequencing used immunoSEQ multiplex PCR; TCRdb keeps in-frame clones, though not all of them. The data hold some 200,000 clones, with about 89% observed a single time. Findings and limits, study-wide: The sample set comprised mostly white British donors with more females, and clonal diversity was possibly underestimated. In the spike-specific TCR repertoire, nearly half reportedly target unmutated variant regions.

This CDR3 is built from 16 residues. With 3 bases clipped from V and 8 bases from J, the junction kept 12 bases outside the gene matches. CDR1 is KGHDR and CDR2 is SFDVKD in the germline V gene. This clone was seen only once. Its cognate antigen is unknown. The sequence was obtained from an adult who received the AZD1222 COVID-19 vaccine. V gene TRBV24-1 combines with J gene TRBJ1-2; 9 bases match TRBD1. The source was peripheral blood, collected 28 days after the second AZD1222 dose. In DNA form, the CDR3 reads TGTGCCACCAGTGATCCTCTAGGCACAGGGGGCAGGGGCTACACCTTC. Translated, it gives CATSDPLGTGGRGYTF.